This TCR beta chain was observed in a study of T-cell reconstitution after alpha-beta-depleted transplantation in children. Deletions cut 1 base from V and 6 bases from J, with 9 bases between. Per the germline V gene, CDR1 is DFQATT and CDR2 is SNEGSKA (reference sequence). CDR3 size: 13 residues. At least ten counts were recorded for this clonotype. Its antigen is currently unknown. For TCRbeta, the library was prepared with unique molecular identifiers. TCRdb reprocessed the PCR reads with MiXCR, giving one entry per CDR3 protein. Of some 830,000 distinct CDR3 sequences listed, 16% are singletons. General study results and limits: T-cell counts and diversity were attributed mostly to newly produced T cells one year after transplant. After transplant, at about two months, alpha-beta T cells were reportedly derived from several hundred expanded graft clones. It was surviving recipient T cells and thymic progenitors that gave some patients high TCRbeta diversity at day 60.

The sequencing used PBMCs, mostly from graft donor cells, collected 360 days after TCRalphabeta/CD19-depleted stem cell transplant. The chain is built from TRBV20-1 and TRBJ2-2; D uncertain. This clonotype originated in a male patient younger than 18 who had a stem cell transplant for acute lymphoblastic leukemia, so the T cells may come from the graft donor. The CDR3 protein is CSARGPGPGELFF. CDR3 nucleotides: TGCAGTGCTAGAGGGCCGGGCCCCGGGGAGCTGTTTTTT.